This TCR beta chain is drawn from a study of blood T cells in healthy people across ages. Alongside a J-beta primer mix, a sample-barcoded 5' primer served in a second PCR lasting about 7 to 12 cycles. One entry per CDR3 protein results from TCRdb running MiXCR on the 5' RACE reads. The profile shows 1.4 million to 1.5 million distinct CDR3 sequences, 42% of them singletons. V shed 3 bases and J shed 6 bases, with 17 bases lying between them. The germline CDR1 and CDR2 sequences are MDHEN and SYDVKM. The CDR3 is made up of 15 amino acids. The sample providers were healthy Caucasian people from Russia, aged about 6 to 95. This clonotype showed up just a few times.

The rearrangement joins TRBV28 to TRBJ1-2; TRBD1 might be the D (6 bases). Sequences were obtained from blood. This sequence was found in a young woman in good health. This CDR3 is CASSLAGAGAHGYTF. In DNA form, the CDR3 reads TGTGCCAGCAGTTTGGCAGGGGCCGGTGCACATGGCTACACCTTC.